Below are 3 T cell receptor beta chains sequenced from a single sample in a study of T-cell reconstitution after alpha-beta-depleted transplantation in children. Unique molecular identifiers were incorporated during preparation of the TCRbeta library. From the PCR reads, TCRdb called clonotypes with MiXCR, one entry per CDR3 protein. The sample lists approximately 390,000 distinct CDR3 sequences, roughly 11% occurring once. Sample: PBMCs from the stem cell graft donor, taken from the stem cell graft. These receptors were taken from a human donor who donated a stem cell graft to a child with acute myeloid leukemia.

This clonotype was seen at least ten times. The chain is built from TRBV4-3 and TRBJ2-7, with D maybe TRBD1 (5 bases). This CDR3 contains 15 residues. V gave up 0 bases and J gave up 3 bases, with 12 bases separating them. The germline gives CDR1 LGHNA, CDR2 YSLEER. Here the CDR3 DNA reads TGCGCCAGCAGCCAAGAATACAGGCCACTCTACGAGCAGTACTTC. Residues: CASSQEYRPLYEQYF.

The chain recombines TRBV29-1 with TRBJ2-2; D unclear. V was pared by 5 bases and J by 6 bases, with 4 bases between. The CDR3 length is 10 residues. The germline V gene has CDR1 SQVTM and CDR2 ANQGSEA. CDR3 in DNA: TGCAGCGTTATAGCCGGGGAGCTGTTTTTT. Translation: CSVIAGELFF.

This clonotype was found many times. The gene calls are TRBV7-2 and TRBJ2-1, with D unresolved. Between the trimmed V and J ends, which lost 5 bases and 0 bases, there was a span of 11 bases. Germline V gene data show CDR1 as SGHTA and CDR2 as FQGNSA. The CDR3 length is 15 residues. CDR3: CASSRRLGSYNEQFF. CDR3 sequence (DNA): TGTGCCAGCAGCCGACGACTGGGCTCCTACAATGAGCAGTTCTTC. The full variable domain, rest sourced from reference TRBV7-2 and TRBJ2-1, is GAGVSQSPSNKVTEKGKDVELRCDPISGHTALYWYRQSLGQGLEFLIYFQGNSAPDKSGLPSDRFSAERTGGSVSTLTIQRTQQEDSAVYLCASSRRLGSYNEQFFGPGTRLTVL.